These 25 T cell receptor beta chains originate from one sample sequenced in a study of blood T cell repertoires in COVID-19. Libraries were prepared by immunoSEQ multiplex PCR; TCRdb keeps only in-frame clonotypes and omits some of them. The sample includes tens of thousands of clones, under 90% of them seen just once. Sequencing was carried out using peripheral blood. The receptors originated from a human donor in a cohort sampled during active COVID-19.

The chain employs TRBV5-8 and TRBJ1-3; D gene uncertain. Deletions cut 7 bases from V and 4 bases from J, with 12 bases between. From germline, CDR1 is SGHTS and CDR2 YDEGEE. CDR3 length: 13 residues. DNA of the CDR3: TGTGCCAGCGGCCTATACGGGGGAAACACCATATATTTT. Translated, it gives CASGLYGGNTIYF. Full variable domain (outside the CDR3, taken from reference TRBV5-8 and TRBJ1-3): EAGVTQSPTHLIKTRGQQATLRCSPISGHTSVYWYQQALGLGLQFLLWYDEGEERNRGNFPPRFSGRQFPNYSSELNVNALELEDSALYLCASGLYGGNTIYFGEGSWLTVV.

CDR3 DNA sequence: TGTGCCAGCAGTTTAGAGTTAGGTGTCGGGAGCAATCAGCCCCAGCATTTT. This codes for CASSLELGVGSNQPQHF. This chain links TRBV28 with TRBJ1-5; D gene uncertain. Trimming shortened V by 2 bases and J by 1 base, and 15 bases separated the two germline ends. Germline CDR1 and CDR2: MDHEN and SYDVKM. CDR3 size: 17 residues. Full variable domain (remainder filled in from reference TRBV28 and TRBJ1-5): DVKVTQSSRYLVKRTGEKVFLECVQDMDHENMFWYRQDPGLGLRLIYFSYDVKMKEKGDIPEGYSVSREKKERFSLILESASTNQTSMYLCASSLELGVGSNQPQHFGDGTRLSIL.

This clone was counted only a few times. The rearrangement joins TRBV5-5 to TRBJ1-2, with D possibly TRBD1 on 6 matching bases. The V end lost 0 bases, the J end lost 3 bases, and 15 bases lay between the germline ends. The CDR3 totals 16 residues. Germline V CDR1 and CDR2: SGHKS, YYEKEE (reference sequence). CDR3 nucleotide sequence: TGTGCCAGCAGCTTGGAGACTCGACAGGTGGACTATGGCTACACCTTC. Encoded protein: CASSLETRQVDYGYTF.

The chain couples TRBV28 to TRBJ1-5; D is unclear. With 7 bases removed from V and 1 base from J, the gap between germline ends came to 11 bases. The CDR3 has 14 amino acids. Looked up from germline, CDR1 is MDHEN and CDR2 is SYDVKM. This chain's CDR3 is CASTLAGSNQPQHF. CDR3 in DNA: TGTGCCAGCACCCTCGCGGGGAGCAATCAGCCCCAGCATTTT. The full variable domain, in which reference TRBV28 and TRBJ1-5 provide the parts outside the CDR3, is DVKVTQSSRYLVKRTGEKVFLECVQDMDHENMFWYRQDPGLGLRLIYFSYDVKMKEKGDIPEGYSVSREKKERFSLILESASTNQTSMYLCASTLAGSNQPQHFGDGTRLSIL.

This rearrangement joins TRBV7-6 to TRBJ1-5, with TRBD1 as a possible D gene (5 bases). CDR3 length: 15 residues. V lost 2 bases and J lost 4, with 12 bases in between. Germline lookup yields CDR1 SGHVS and CDR2 FNYEAQ. This CDR3 reads CASSLSDSPNQPQHF. The CDR3 bases are TGTGCCAGCAGCTTAAGCGACAGCCCGAATCAGCCCCAGCATTTT.

In its sample, this clone was seen a few times. V is TRBV4-3 and J is TRBJ2-7; D is possibly TRBD2 (6 bases). V shed 0 bases and J shed 3 bases, with 6 bases lying between them. The CDR3 runs 13 residues. The germline gives CDR1 LGHNA, CDR2 YSLEER. This CDR3 is CASSQEAGYEQYF. CDR3 in DNA: TGCGCCAGCAGCCAAGAAGCGGGCTACGAGCAGTACTTC.

The rearrangement uses TRBV6-1 and TRBJ2-7; D possibly corresponds to TRBD2 (5 bases). Germline V gene data show CDR1 as MNHNS and CDR2 as SASEGT. This CDR3 contains 16 residues. V was clipped by 2 bases and J by 2 bases, with 16 bases between them. The CDR3 region has the DNA TGTGCCAGCAGTGAATCGGGTTTCTCCGGGGCCTACGAGCAGTACTTC. This encodes CASSESGFSGAYEQYF.

The CDR3 DNA follows: TGTGCCAGTAGTATTTTGGGGGGGGACACCGGGGAGCTGTTTTTT. This sequence encodes CASSILGGDTGELFF. The chain couples TRBV19 to TRBJ2-2; the match to TRBD2 covers 7 bases. Losses at the gene ends were 3 bases for V and 3 bases for J; bases not matched to a gene: 4. Germline CDR1 is LNHDA and CDR2 is SQIVND (reference sequence). This CDR3 has 15 residues.

This clone was picked up one time. The genes are TRBV28 and TRBJ1-5, with D possibly TRBD1 on 5 matching bases. V dropped 6 bases and J dropped 7 bases, with 13 bases sitting between them. Per the germline V gene, CDR1 is MDHEN and CDR2 is SYDVKM. CDR3 size: 13 residues. CDR3 DNA: TGTGCCAGCAGGTATAAGGGGCTACAGCCCCAGCATTTT. This translates into CASRYKGLQPQHF. The full variable domain, rest sourced from reference TRBV28 and TRBJ1-5, is DVKVTQSSRYLVKRTGEKVFLECVQDMDHENMFWYRQDPGLGLRLIYFSYDVKMKEKGDIPEGYSVSREKKERFSLILESASTNQTSMYLCASRYKGLQPQHFGDGTRLSIL.

The gene calls are TRBV29-1 and TRBJ2-7, with 8 nucleotides matching TRBD2. This CDR3 is 17 amino acids long. Trimming cost V 7 bases and J 0 bases; bases outside gene matches: 17. The germline V gene encodes CDR1 SQVTM and CDR2 ANQGSEA. In DNA form, the CDR3 reads TGCAGCGCCATCCTCGGGAGGGGTGCTCTCCCCTCCTACGAGCAGTACTTC. Encoded protein: CSAILGRGALPSYEQYF.

CDR3 sequence (DNA): TGTGCCAGCAGTGGATCGTTGGGGCGGGACGTCATAGCGTATCCCGATGGCTACACCTTC. Its translation is CASSGSLGRDVIAYPDGYTF. The genes are TRBV27 and TRBJ1-2, with a weak D call TRBD1 (5 bases). Germline CDR1 MNHEY, CDR2 SMNVEV (reference sequence). V was clipped by 5 bases and J by 6 bases, with 34 bases between them. The CDR3 contains 20 residues.

V usage is TRBV12-3 or TRBV12-4 and J usage is TRBJ2-7; TRBD1 might be the D (5 bases). The CDR3 sequence is 13 residues long. Trimming cost V 1 base and J 5 bases, with 9 bases left between them. The CDR3 nucleotides are TGTGCCAGCAGTTTAGGTACAGGCCACGAGCAGTACTTC. It specifies CASSLGTGHEQYF.

The chain combines TRBV5-8 with TRBJ1-1; D is ambiguous. CDR3 size: 13 residues. Trimming took 1 base from V and 1 from J, leaving 5 bases between them. Germline CDR1 and CDR2: SGHTS and YDEGEE. CDR3 protein: CASSLFRNTEAFF. The CDR3 DNA sequence: TGTGCCAGCAGCTTGTTCAGGAACACTGAAGCTTTCTTT.

The table lists this clone with a count of one. The genes are TRBV29-1 and TRBJ2-1; 7 nucleotides line up with TRBD1. Germline V gives CDR1 SQVTM, CDR2 ANQGSEA. V gave up 6 bases and J gave up 7 bases; unmatched junction bases: 3. The CDR3 length is 11 residues. The CDR3 sequence: CSVHRGNEQFF. In DNA form, the CDR3 reads TGCAGCGTCCACAGGGGAAATGAGCAGTTCTTC.

The CDR3 reads CAWRFGSGPALGYTF. DNA for the CDR3: TGTGCCTGGAGGTTCGGGTCAGGGCCCGCCCTTGGCTACACCTTC. The J gene is TRBJ1-2, the V gene TRBV30; possible D gene TRBD1, 5 bases. Germline CDR1 reads GTSNPN; CDR2 reads SVGIG (reference sequence). The V and J ends lost 3 bases and 7 bases respectively, with 21 bases between them. The CDR3 totals 15 residues.

The chain recombines TRBV6-5 with TRBJ1-6; D might be TRBD1 (5 bases). The CDR3 covers 13 residues. Trimming cost V 6 bases and J 5 bases, with 8 bases left between them. Germline V gene sequence: CDR1 MNHEY, CDR2 SVGAGI. As DNA, the CDR3 is TGTGCCAGCAGGGCGGGGCATAATTCACCCCTCCACTTT. Protein: CASRAGHNSPLHF.

This clone was found a few times. The chain employs TRBV7-2 and TRBJ2-7; perhaps TRBD1 as D (5 bases). Germline values: CDR1 SGHTA, CDR2 FQGNSA. This CDR3 is 13 amino acids long. V lost 0 bases, J lost 6 bases, and 9 bases lay in between. CDR3 protein: CASSLAATAEQYF. The CDR3 nucleotides are TGTGCCAGCAGCTTAGCCGCGACAGCCGAGCAGTACTTC.

The rearrangement uses TRBV10-3 and TRBJ2-7, with D unresolved. Trimming removed 3 bases at V and 2 bases at J, with 17 bases between. The CDR3 spans 16 residues. Per germline, CDR1 ENHRY and CDR2 SYGVKD. CDR3 protein: CAISEMGQEITYEQYF. DNA of the CDR3: TGTGCCATCAGTGAAATGGGCCAAGAGATCACCTACGAGCAGTACTTC.

The chain carries TRBV19 and TRBJ2-5; D is perhaps TRBD2 (6 bases). CDR3 length: 14 amino acids. Deletions cut 1 base from V and 5 bases from J, with 11 bases between. Germline assignment: CDR1 LNHDA and CDR2 SQIVND (reference sequence). CDR3 nucleotides: TGTGCCAGTAGTATAGTGGGGGGTTGGGAGACCCAGTACTTC. Its translation is CASSIVGGWETQYF.

The J gene is TRBJ2-7, the V gene TRBV11-2; 9 bases align to TRBD1. The junction had 6 bases not matched to a gene; V was cut back by 5 bases and J by 1 base. Looked up from germline, CDR1 is SGHAT and CDR2 is FQNNGV. This CDR3 has 15 amino acids. CDR3 sequence: CASSTRQGGSYEQYF. In DNA form, the CDR3 reads TGTGCCAGCAGCACGAGACAGGGGGGATCCTACGAGCAGTACTTC.

V usage is TRBV5-6 and J usage is TRBJ2-7; 7 bases align to TRBD2. The CDR3 spans 14 residues. Trimming at V came to 1 base and at J to 2 bases, leaving 3 bases not matched to a gene. CDR1 and CDR2 (germline): SGHDT, YYEEEE. The CDR3 reads CASSLLAGAYEQYF. CDR3 nucleotides: TGTGCCAGCAGCTTGTTGGCGGGGGCCTACGAGCAGTACTTC.

The V gene is TRBV10-1, the J gene TRBJ2-5; the D gene is possibly TRBD1 (6 bases). From germline, CDR1 is WNHNN and CDR2 SYGVQD (reference sequence). The germline V and J ends were trimmed by 2 bases and 3 bases, with 10 bases remaining between them. This CDR3 comprises 14 residues. CDR3 amino acids: CASSETGTEETQYF. For the CDR3, the DNA is TGCGCCAGCAGTGAGACAGGGACCGAAGAGACCCAGTACTTC.

The chain employs TRBV6-4 and TRBJ2-1; TRBD2 matches 16 bases. After removal of 3 bases from V and 10 bases from J, the junction contained 3 bases not matched to a gene. The CDR3 runs to 15 residues. Germline loops: CDR1 MRHNA, CDR2 SNTAGT. The CDR3 here is CASSEGTSGGEEQFF. The CDR3 DNA is TGTGCCAGCAGTGAAGGGACTAGCGGGGGGGAAGAGCAGTTCTTC.

A remark on this clone: No conserved phenylalanine or tryptophan ends this CDR3, so it is likely a read error. It is unclear where the CDR3 begins or ends on the DNA, so no DNA is shown, and the CDR3 is as TCRdb lists it. The chain combines TRBV28 with TRBJ1-3. Both ends counted, the CDR3 spans 8 residues. Germline values: CDR1 MDHEN, CDR2 SYDVKM. CDR3 region: CASSTWTG.

A single count supports this clone. The rearrangement links TRBV27 to TRBJ2-1; maybe TRBD2 (5 bases). This CDR3 has 15 residues. The V and J ends lost 5 bases and 2 bases respectively, with 13 bases between them. CDR1 and CDR2 (germline): MNHEY, SMNVEV (reference sequence). The CDR3 reads CASSLGRLAYNEQFF. In DNA, the CDR3 is TGTGCCAGCAGTCTAGGGAGACTCGCCTACAATGAGCAGTTCTTC.